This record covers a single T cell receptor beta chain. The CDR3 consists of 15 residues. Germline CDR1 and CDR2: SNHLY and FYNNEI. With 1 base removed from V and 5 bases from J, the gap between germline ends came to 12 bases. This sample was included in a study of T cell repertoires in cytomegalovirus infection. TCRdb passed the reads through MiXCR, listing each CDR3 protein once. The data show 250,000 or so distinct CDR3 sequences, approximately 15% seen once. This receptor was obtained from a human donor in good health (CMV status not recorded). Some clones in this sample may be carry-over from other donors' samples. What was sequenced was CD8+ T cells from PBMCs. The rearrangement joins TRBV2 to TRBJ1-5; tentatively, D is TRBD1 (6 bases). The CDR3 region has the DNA TGTGCCAGCAGTGAAGAGGCAGGGGTGGATCAGCCCCAGCATTTT. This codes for CASSEEAGVDQPQHF.